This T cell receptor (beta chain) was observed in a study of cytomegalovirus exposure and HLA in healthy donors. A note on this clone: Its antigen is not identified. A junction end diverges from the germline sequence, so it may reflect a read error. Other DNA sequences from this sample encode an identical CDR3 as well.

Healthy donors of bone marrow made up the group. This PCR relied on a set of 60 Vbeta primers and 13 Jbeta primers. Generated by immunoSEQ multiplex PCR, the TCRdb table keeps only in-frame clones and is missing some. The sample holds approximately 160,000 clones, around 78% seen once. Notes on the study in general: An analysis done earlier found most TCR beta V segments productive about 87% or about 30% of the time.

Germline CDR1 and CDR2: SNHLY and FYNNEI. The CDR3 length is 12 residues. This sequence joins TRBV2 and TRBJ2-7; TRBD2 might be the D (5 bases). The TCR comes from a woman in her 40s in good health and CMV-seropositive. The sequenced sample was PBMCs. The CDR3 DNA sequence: TGTGCCAGCGAGGGTAGCTCCTACGAGCAATACTTC. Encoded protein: CASEGSSYEQYF.